A selection of T cell receptor beta chains follows, all from one sample in a study of cytomegalovirus exposure and HLA in healthy donors. Libraries were prepared by immunoSEQ multiplex PCR; TCRdb keeps only in-frame clonotypes and omits some of them. Of 100,000 to 150,000 clones in the sample, more than 65% were seen once. The specimen sequenced was PBMCs. The receptor set was obtained from a man between 18 and 29 years old in good health and CMV-seronegative. CDR3s include the opening cysteine and the closing phenylalanine or tryptophan. A D gene is named only where the DNA matches it firmly. The size entry is marked missing in some rows and otherwise reads once, few, many or a size class.

d_call	v_call	clone_size	j_call	cdr3_nt	cdr3_aa
NA	TRBV11-2	NA	TRBJ1-6	TGTGCCAGCAGCCCCGGTACAGATTCACCCCTCCACTTT	CASSPGTDSPLHF
TRBD2	TRBV25-1	NA	TRBJ2-1	TGTGCCAGCACTCGGGCGGGGGCCTACAATGAGCAGTTCTTC	CASTRAGAYNEQFF
NA	TRBV13	NA	TRBJ2-3	TGTGCCAGCAGCCAACTGGCAGGGGTAGTAGATACGCAGTATTTT	CASSQLAGVVDTQYF
NA	TRBV5-1	NA	TRBJ2-7	TGCGCCAGCAGCTACGACAGCTACGAGCAGTACTTC	CASSYDSYEQYF
TRBD1	TRBV5-1	NA	TRBJ2-6	TGCGCCAGCAGCTTGACAGGGGCTGGGGCCAACGTCCTGACTTTC	CASSLTGAGANVLTF
TRBD1	TRBV19	NA	TRBJ2-2	TGTGCCAGTAATACCGGACAGGGGGCGATAGGGGAGCTGTTTTTT	CASNTGQGAIGELFF
NA	TRBV4-1	NA	TRBJ1-5	TGCGCCAGCAGCCAATTGCAGGGGAGCAATCAGCCCCAGCATTTT	CASSQLQGSNQPQHF
NA	TRBV19	NA	TRBJ1-1	TGTGCCAGCACGTTCGACAAGAACACTGAAGCTTTCTTT	CASTFDKNTEAFF
NA	TRBV5-5	NA	TRBJ1-2	TGTGCCAGCAGTGGGCAGATTCCCATTTATGGCTACACCTTC	CASSGQIPIYGYTF
NA	TRBV21-1	NA	TRBJ2-2	TGTGCCAGCAGCGAAAAGTCGGACCCCCTGACAGGGGGCGCGGTAGGGGAGCTGTTTTTT	CASSEKSDPLTGGAVGELFF
NA	TRBV2	NA	TRBJ1-4	TGTGCCAGCAGTGAACGGGGGGAAAAACTGTTTTTT	CASSERGEKLFF
NA	TRBV2	NA	TRBJ1-5	TGTGCCAGCAGTGAAACTCCGGGACTCCGTCTTTCTCAGCCCCAGCATTTT	CASSETPGLRLSQPQHF
NA	TRBV7-8	NA	TRBJ1-1	TGTGCCAGCAGCTCCGACAGTGGGCTTGAAGCTTTCTTT	CASSSDSGLEAFF
NA	TRBV5-6	NA	TRBJ2-2	TGTGCCAGCAGCTTACTCACGAACACCGGGGAGCTGTTTTTT	CASSLLTNTGELFF
TRBD1	TRBV7-8	few	TRBJ2-5	TGTGCCAGCAGGCTCCCCCCGGGACAGGGGTGGGAGACCCAGTACTTC	CASRLPPGQGWETQYF
NA	TRBV28	many	TRBJ1-5	TGTGCCAGCAGTTCGGGGGGAGTTCAGCCCCAGCATTTT	CASSSGGVQPQHF
TRBD2	TRBV15	NA	TRBJ2-5	TGTGCCACCAGACTAGCGCCGCGAGAGACCCAGTACTTC	CATRLAPRETQYF
TRBD1	TRBV6-5	NA	TRBJ2-7	TGTGCCAGCAAGATCAGGACAGGGGAGCCCTACGAGCAGTACTTC	CASKIRTGEPYEQYF